Listed below are T cell receptor beta chains from one sample, sequenced in a study of HIV-infected children after antiretroviral therapy interruption. MiXCR was run by TCRdb on the 3' RACE reads, yielding one entry per CDR3 protein. The sample shows around 41,000 distinct CDR3 sequences, about 6.5% of them seen only once. The sample consisted of CD45RA+ CD4+ T cells from PBMCs, pooled from several time points, taken from a donor given antiretroviral therapy, either interrupted or continuous. The origin of the receptors is a pool of human donors with HIV. Each CDR3 is given with its conserved first and last residue. D genes are given only for firm matches.

J: TRBJ2-7
D: TRBD1
V: TRBV6-6
CDR3: CASSDAGTGGYEQYF

J: TRBJ2-7
D: TRBD1
V: TRBV27
CDR3: CASSFVGTGVEQYF

J: TRBJ1-1
D: NA
V: TRBV5-1
CDR3: CASSWGQNTEAFF

J: TRBJ2-5
D: NA
V: TRBV9
CDR3: CASSVGNGNQETQYF

J: TRBJ2-7
D: TRBD2
V: TRBV2
CDR3: CASTRFRGVYEQYF

J: TRBJ2-3
D: TRBD1
V: TRBV20-1
CDR3: CSARSGTGEVTQYF

J: TRBJ1-2
D: NA
V: TRBV6-5
CDR3: CASSYDRTAYGYTF

J: TRBJ1-4
D: TRBD1
V: TRBV5-1
CDR3: CASSFSNSGTGSEKLFF

J: TRBJ2-3
D: NA
V: TRBV11-2
CDR3: CASSGEGTDTQYF

J: TRBJ2-6
D: NA
V: TRBV12-3/TRBV12-4
CDR3: CASTYPSGANVLTF

J: TRBJ1-4
D: TRBD1
V: TRBV3-1
CDR3: CASSQDLGTGHGKLFF

J: TRBJ2-7
D: NA
V: TRBV7-8
CDR3: CASSLSGGREQYF

J: TRBJ2-4
D: NA
V: TRBV12-3/TRBV12-4
CDR3: CASSGRGFENIQYF

J: TRBJ1-1
D: NA
V: TRBV20-1
CDR3: CSASPRGNTEAFF

J: TRBJ2-1
D: TRBD2
V: TRBV28
CDR3: CASRGLAGGEYNEQFF

J: TRBJ1-1
D: NA
V: TRBV5-5
CDR3: CASSLLGGTEAFF

J: TRBJ2-7
D: TRBD1
V: TRBV7-6
CDR3: CASSLTLRTGSYEQYF

J: TRBJ2-1
D: NA
V: TRBV18
CDR3: CASSPESGMNEQFF

J: TRBJ2-5
D: TRBD2
V: TRBV18
CDR3: CASSPRQLAGKYQETQYF

J: TRBJ1-1
D: NA
V: TRBV18
CDR3: CASSSQLHEAFF

J: TRBJ2-5
D: NA
V: TRBV6-1
CDR3: CASSGTGHQETQYF

J: TRBJ2-7
D: NA
V: TRBV27
CDR3: CASRGFRAQYF

J: TRBJ2-3
D: NA
V: TRBV6-1
CDR3: CASSETRWDSTDTQYF

J: TRBJ1-2
D: NA
V: TRBV10-3
CDR3: CAISGVRQRNGYTF

J: TRBJ1-5
D: NA
V: TRBV5-1
CDR3: CASSLVPSLWPQHF

J: TRBJ2-1
D: TRBD1
V: TRBV5-1
CDR3: CASSGQGYNEQFF

J: TRBJ1-1
D: NA
V: TRBV29-1
CDR3: CSVSTLISSVAEAFF

J: TRBJ1-2
D: TRBD1
V: TRBV29-1
CDR3: CSAGTGQDYGYTF

J: TRBJ1-6
D: TRBD1
V: TRBV6-5
CDR3: CASSRRQGEVSSPLHF

J: TRBJ2-1
D: TRBD2
V: TRBV20-1
CDR3: CSAGGLAGKPRNEQFF

J: TRBJ1-3
D: NA
V: TRBV7-2
CDR3: CASRRTDTGNTIYF

J: TRBJ2-1
D: NA
V: TRBV7-2
CDR3: CASSLINEQFF

J: TRBJ1-5
D: TRBD1
V: TRBV12-3/TRBV12-4
CDR3: CASSLPGQGGNQPQHF

J: TRBJ2-1
D: NA
V: TRBV7-7
CDR3: CASSSGIYNEQFF

J: TRBJ2-5
D: NA
V: TRBV6-2/TRBV6-3
CDR3: CASRALASLQETQYF

J: TRBJ1-1
D: NA
V: TRBV19
CDR3: CASSPHTEVFF

J: TRBJ2-7
D: NA
V: TRBV28
CDR3: CASIPLNRDAYEQYF

J: TRBJ2-7
D: NA
V: TRBV5-4
CDR3: CASSSDEAYEQYF

J: TRBJ1-6
D: NA
V: TRBV2
CDR3: CASVRVNSPLHF

J: TRBJ2-7
D: NA
V: TRBV9
CDR3: CASSVGAQSSYEQYF

J: TRBJ2-3
D: NA
V: TRBV5-1
CDR3: CASSLDLGITDTQYF

J: TRBJ1-3
D: NA
V: TRBV28
CDR3: CASSLSVDWGNTIYF

J: TRBJ1-2
D: TRBD1
V: TRBV28
CDR3: CASSLPTDRRYGYTF

J: TRBJ2-1
D: NA
V: TRBV7-2
CDR3: CASSLPKGNLNEQFF

J: TRBJ1-5
D: NA
V: TRBV28
CDR3: CASSLYGQFPQHF

J: TRBJ2-7
D: NA
V: TRBV7-9
CDR3: CASSPKSNRGLLSYEQYF

J: TRBJ2-3
D: TRBD2
V: TRBV12-5
CDR3: CASGFPRLAGVNTQYF

J: TRBJ1-4
D: NA
V: TRBV12-3/TRBV12-4
CDR3: CASSSTATNEKLFF

J: TRBJ2-7
D: NA
V: TRBV12-3/TRBV12-4
CDR3: CASSPGLDEQYF

J: TRBJ2-5
D: TRBD1
V: TRBV29-1
CDR3: CSVARGPETQYF

J: TRBJ2-6
D: NA
V: TRBV7-9
CDR3: CASSSFPLPSEKAGANVLTF

J: TRBJ2-1
D: TRBD2
V: TRBV19
CDR3: CASSKASGGKNEQFF

J: TRBJ2-4
D: TRBD2
V: TRBV5-4
CDR3: CASSWLADKNIQYF

J: TRBJ2-3
D: TRBD1
V: TRBV12-3/TRBV12-4
CDR3: CASNSDRGLGTDTQYF

J: TRBJ2-1
D: TRBD1
V: TRBV7-6
CDR3: CASSTDRVNEQFF

J: TRBJ2-5
D: NA
V: TRBV9
CDR3: CASSKGVTETQYF

J: TRBJ1-6
D: NA
V: TRBV6-5
CDR3: CASSYSFSLLNSPLHF

J: TRBJ2-3
D: TRBD2
V: TRBV6-4
CDR3: CASRAREGDTQYF

J: TRBJ1-1
D: NA
V: TRBV28
CDR3: CASSFRGLNTEAFF